These 27 T cell receptor beta chains originate from one sample sequenced in a study of T cells in Graves' hyperthyroidism and ophthalmopathy (dated by TCRdb to the late 2010s). To prepare the library, multiplex PCR was applied. Instrument used: Illumina HiSeq 2000. The TCR beta CDR3 regions were amplified from the RNA transcripts. The TCR CDR3 was subjected to a first round of RT-PCR using the HTBI primer set and the Qiagen OneStep RT-PCR kit. The public reads were reprocessed in TCRdb via fastp at Q25 and MiXCR, keeping in-frame beta chains. CDR3 protein duplicates are merged, each entry listing the most common genes and DNA. This sample is represented by about 640,000 distinct CDR3 sequences; around 21% of them were singletons. About 35% of the sample comes from the top ten. What was sequenced was blood. All receptors come from a man aged 25 to 45 with Graves' ophthalmopathy.

In the case of this clonotype: A read error is likely, as this CDR3 ends without the conserved phenylalanine or tryptophan. The chain combines TRBV7-2 with TRBJ1-5; a possible D gene is TRBD1 (5 bases). CDR1 is SGHTA, CDR2 FQGNSA, per germline. V was pared by 5 bases and J by 1 base, with 12 bases between. The CDR3 loop spans 15 amino acids. CDR3 DNA: TGTGCCAGCAGCCTTCAGGGTAGAAGCAATCAGCCCCAGCATCTT. Protein product: CASSLQGRSNQPQHL.

The chain joins TRBV28 to TRBJ2-3, with 7 bases matching TRBD2. CDR1 and CDR2 from the germline V gene are MDHEN and SYDVKM. The CDR3 totals 13 residues. The trim removed 7 bases at V and 2 bases at J, leaving 3 bases unmatched. The CDR3 DNA reads TGTGCCAGCAAAGGGACTAACACAGATACGCAGTATTTT. Protein product: CASKGTNTDTQYF.

The V call is TRBV20-1, the J call TRBJ2-3, with 11 bases matching TRBD2. This CDR3 is built from 15 residues. The V gene's germline CDR1 is DFQATT and CDR2 SNEGSKA (reference sequence). With 4 bases clipped from V and 4 bases from J, the junction kept 7 bases outside the gene matches. The CDR3 protein is CSATPSGRWADTQYF. The CDR3 DNA reads TGCAGTGCTACCCCTAGCGGGAGGTGGGCAGATACGCAGTATTTT.

This clonotype was picked up many times. This chain connects TRBV18 to TRBJ2-5; D perhaps matches TRBD1 (5 bases). Trimming pared 0 bases from V and 7 bases from J, leaving 15 bases between. Germline V gene data show CDR1 as KGHSH and CDR2 as LQKENI. The CDR3 totals 15 residues. CDR3 DNA sequence: TGTGCCAGCTCACCACCGGGGCCCAACCCGGTGACCCAGTACTTC. This codes for CASSPPGPNPVTQYF.

The CDR3 loop reads CASSLGYGVNTEAFF. In DNA form, the CDR3 reads TGCGCCAGCAGCTTGGGGTACGGAGTGAACACTGAAGCTTTCTTT. The rearrangement joins TRBV5-1 to TRBJ1-1; unclear D gene. The V gene lost 0 bases and the J gene lost 0 bases, with 9 bases spanning the gap. The CDR3 is 15 residues long. Germline lookup yields CDR1 SGHRS and CDR2 YFSETQ.

This clonotype came up a few times. This chain uses TRBV5-1 with TRBJ2-1, with D unclear. From germline, CDR1 is SGHRS and CDR2 YFSETQ. V lost 5 bases and J 5 bases, leaving 5 bases between the germline ends. The CDR3 runs 11 residues. CDR3 protein: CASRSDNEQFF. DNA for the CDR3: TGCGCCAGCAGATCAGACAATGAGCAGTTCTTC.

This clonotype occurred many times. The J gene is TRBJ2-3, the V gene TRBV6-6, with unresolved D. Trimming stripped 0 bases from V and 3 bases from J, with 10 bases between. CDR1 is MNHNY, CDR2 SVGAGI, per germline (reference sequence). This CDR3 is 15 amino acids long. In nucleotides, the CDR3 is TGTGCCAGCAGTTACTCCGGGCCACCTACAGATACGCAGTATTTT. It yields the protein CASSYSGPPTDTQYF.

The rearrangement joins TRBV20-1 to TRBJ2-7; 7 bases fit TRBD1. This CDR3 is built from 13 residues. Germline loops: CDR1 DFQATT, CDR2 SNEGSKA (reference sequence). The ends lost 6 bases at V and 6 bases at J; junction bases unmatched: 11. The CDR3 bases are TGCAGTGCCCCCGGACAGGTTGAGGGCGAGCAGTACTTC. This codes for CSAPGQVEGEQYF.

This clonotype was counted only a few times. V and J are TRBV6-1 and TRBJ2-2, with 7 nucleotides matching TRBD2. Germline V gene lookup returns CDR1 MNHNS and CDR2 SASEGT. V lost 1 base to trimming and J lost 1 base; unmatched junction nucleotides: 6. CDR3 length equals 17 residues. As DNA, the CDR3 is TGTGCCAGCAGTGAAGTACGGCTAGCGGAGAACACCGGGGAGCTGTTTTTT. Amino acids: CASSEVRLAENTGELFF.

This clonotype occurred a few times. The chain combines TRBV3-1 with TRBJ2-1; 7 positions match TRBD2. After removal of 4 bases from V and 10 bases from J, the junction contained 7 bases not matched to a gene. The germline V gene encodes CDR1 LGHDT and CDR2 YNNKEL (reference sequence). CDR3 length: 13 residues. CDR3 loop: CASSPRELAEQFF. The CDR3 region has the DNA TGTGCCAGCAGCCCCCGTGAACTAGCGGAGCAGTTCTTC.

In this sample, this clonotype turned up many times. V gene TRBV20-1 combines with J gene TRBJ1-1, with D maybe TRBD1 (5 bases). This CDR3 region has 15 residues. Germline V gene sequence: CDR1 DFQATT, CDR2 SNEGSKA (reference sequence). V was clipped by 6 bases and J by 5 bases, with 22 bases between them. The CDR3 loop is CSAPNSMTVGTEAFF. CDR3 sequence (DNA): TGCAGTGCACCCAATTCCATGACAGTCGGGACTGAAGCTTTCTTT.

In DNA, the CDR3 is TGTGCCAGCAGCCAAGCGGGTTGGGGGGAGACCCAGTACTTC. This sequence encodes CASSQAGWGETQYF. The V call is TRBV7-6, the J call TRBJ2-5, with D maybe TRBD2 (6 bases). Germline loops: CDR1 SGHVS, CDR2 FNYEAQ. The CDR3 is 14 residues long. The V and J ends lost 5 bases and 5 bases respectively, with 15 bases between them.

The CDR3 DNA reads as TGTGCCAGCAGCCTTAGCGCGTATCAAGAGACCCAGTACTTC. Its translation is CASSLSAYQETQYF. This chain connects TRBV11-2 to TRBJ2-5; D possibly corresponds to TRBD2 (5 bases). The CDR3 spans 14 residues. V shed 5 bases and J shed 2 bases, with 12 bases lying between them. Germline V gene lookup returns CDR1 SGHAT and CDR2 FQNNGV.

Remarks on this clonotype: One end of the junction varies from germline; a read error may be responsible. The chain recombines TRBV3-1 with TRBJ2-2, with TRBD2 matching 12 bases. The CDR3 runs to 14 residues. Germline-derived CDR1 and CDR2 are LGHDT and YNNKEL (reference sequence). In nucleotides, the CDR3 is TGTGCCAGCGGACTAGCGGGACTCACCGGGGAGCCGTTTTTT. This codes for CASGLAGLTGEPFF.

Many counts were recorded for this clonotype. The genes are TRBV6-6 and TRBJ1-1, with D hard to call. This CDR3 is built from 15 residues. Germline V gene data show CDR1 as MNHNY and CDR2 as SVGAGI (reference sequence). V was shortened by 0 bases and J by 1 base, with 9 bases between the two germline ends. The CDR3 is CASSYSRAGNTEAFF. CDR3 in DNA: TGTGCCAGCAGTTACTCGAGGGCAGGGAACACTGAAGCTTTCTTT.

This clonotype has at least ten counts. The V gene is TRBV28, the J gene TRBJ2-7, with 7 positions matching TRBD1. The CDR3 is made up of 15 amino acids. The germline gives CDR1 MDHEN, CDR2 SYDVKM. Unmatched junction bases numbered 10, after V lost 6 bases and J lost 2 bases. In nucleotides, the CDR3 is TGTGCCAGCAGCAAAAGGGGGCTCGGAACCTACGAGCAGTACTTC. It translates to CASSKRGLGTYEQYF.

This chain links TRBV28 with TRBJ2-1; D gene ambiguous. Per germline, CDR1 MDHEN and CDR2 SYDVKM. The CDR3 covers 11 residues. Deletions cut 2 bases from V and 10 bases from J, with 6 bases between. CDR3 region: CASSLKAEQFF. Written as DNA, the CDR3 is TGTGCCAGCAGTTTAAAGGCGGAGCAGTTCTTC.

This clonotype was detected only a few times. The chain uses TRBV28 and TRBJ1-5; weak D call: TRBD1 (6 bases). The CDR3 spans 15 residues. Germline V CDR1 and CDR2: MDHEN, SYDVKM. Trimming shortened V by 6 bases and J by 7 bases, and 19 bases separated the two germline ends. The CDR3 loop is CASRTQGSANQPQHF. CDR3 sequence (DNA): TGTGCCAGCAGAACCCAGGGGTCCGCCAACCAGCCCCAGCATTTT.

This clonotype is a singleton in its sample. A much more abundant neighbour one base away suggests this may be a read error. The chain combines TRBV11-2 with TRBJ2-7; 9 bases align to TRBD2. Trimming at V came to 5 bases and at J to 6 bases, leaving 14 bases not matched to a gene. Germline lookup yields CDR1 SGHAT and CDR2 FQNNGV. The CDR3 is made up of 16 amino acids. CDR3 residues: CASSAIAGELSGEQYF. As DNA, the CDR3 is TGTGCCAGCAGCGCAATAGCGGGAGAATTAAGCGGCGAGCAGTACTTC. Using reference TRBV11-2 and TRBJ2-7 for the parts outside the CDR3, the full variable domain is EAGVAQSPRYKIIEKRQSVAFWCNPISGHATLYWYQQILGQGPKLLIQFQNNGVVDDSQLPKDRFSAERLKGVDSTLKIQPAKLEDSAVYLCASSAIAGELSGEQYFGPGTRLTVT.

The CDR3 sequence is CASSPAGGHSNQPQHF. In DNA, the CDR3 is TGTGCCAGTAGCCCCGCCGGGGGCCATAGCAATCAGCCCCAGCATTTT. The chain links TRBV19 to TRBJ1-5; the D gene is possibly TRBD1 (6 bases). This CDR3 has 16 residues. Trimming stripped 6 bases from V and 0 bases from J, with 15 bases between. CDR1 and CDR2 from the germline V gene are LNHDA and SQIVND (reference sequence).

V is TRBV3-1 and J is TRBJ2-2; D possibly corresponds to TRBD2 (6 bases). V was pared by 1 base and J by 7 bases, with 19 bases between. The germline V gene has CDR1 LGHDT and CDR2 YNNKEL (reference sequence). This CDR3 has 17 amino acids. CDR3 nucleotide sequence: TGTGCCAGCAGCCAAGCCCTCACCTCCGCGGGAAGCGGGGAGCTGTTTTTT. Translation gives CASSQALTSAGSGELFF.

CDR3: CASATGVETGELFF. CDR3 sequence (DNA): TGTGCCAGCGCCACAGGGGTGGAGACCGGGGAGCTGTTTTTT. This chain links TRBV7-9 with TRBJ2-2; 7 nucleotides agree with TRBD1. Looked up from germline, CDR1 is SEHNR and CDR2 is FQNEAQ (reference sequence). Trimming removed 8 bases from V and 5 bases from J; junction bases left unmatched: 8. This CDR3 has 14 residues.

Regarding this clonotype: Relative to the germline gene, one junction end is altered; a read error may explain this. This chain uses TRBV10-3 with TRBJ2-2; perhaps TRBD1 as D (6 bases). The CDR3 totals 15 residues. Germline V gene sequence: CDR1 ENHRY, CDR2 SYGVKD. Here the CDR3 DNA reads TGTGCCATCAGTGAGTTAAGGGGGAACGCCGGGGAGCTGTTTTTT. As protein: CAISELRGNAGELFF.

The chain joins TRBV20-1 to TRBJ2-7, with unresolved D. The germline gives CDR1 DFQATT, CDR2 SNEGSKA (reference sequence). Trimming removed 0 bases at V and 5 bases at J, with 11 bases between. This CDR3 has 13 amino acids. DNA for the CDR3: TGCAGTGCTAGAGAGGTCGCCAGCCACGAGCAGTACTTC. Protein product: CSAREVASHEQYF.

This clonotype was seen many times. DNA of the CDR3: TGCGCCAGCAGCCTTAGCGGCCAAACCTACAATGAGCAGTTCTTC. Protein: CASSLSGQTYNEQFF. This sequence joins TRBV5-1 and TRBJ2-1; perhaps TRBD2 as D (6 bases). The CDR3 covers 15 residues. Germline V gene lookup returns CDR1 SGHRS and CDR2 YFSETQ. V lost 4 bases and J 2 bases, leaving 13 bases between the germline ends. Full variable domain (remainder filled in from reference TRBV5-1 and TRBJ2-1): KAGVTQTPRYLIKTRGQQVTLSCSPISGHRSVSWYQQTPGQGLQFLFEYFSETQRNKGNFPGRFSGRQFSNSRSEMNVSTLELGDSALYLCASSLSGQTYNEQFFGPGTRLTVL.

This sequence joins TRBV27 and TRBJ1-5; no clear D gene. V lost 6 bases to trimming and J lost 6 bases, with 12 bases between them. Germline CDR1 MNHEY, CDR2 SMNVEV (reference sequence). CDR3 length: 13 amino acids. The CDR3 nucleotides read TGTGCCAGCAGCCAAGAGCGGGGTCAGCCCCAGCATTTT. This sequence encodes CASSQERGQPQHF.

This sequence joins TRBV4-1 and TRBJ2-5; TRBD2 aligns across 10 bases. V lost 4 bases to trimming and J lost 2 bases; unmatched junction nucleotides: 13. The CDR3 is 18 residues long. Germline V CDR1 and CDR2: MGHRA, YSYEKL. Written as DNA, the CDR3 is TGCGCCAGCAGCCCCCTCCCTTTCCCAGCGGGAGGGCAAGAGACCCAGTACTTC. Translated, it gives CASSPLPFPAGGQETQYF.